This T cell receptor beta chain was sequenced in a study of cytomegalovirus exposure and HLA in healthy donors. PCR primers comprised 60 Vbeta and 13 Jbeta primers. The table came from immunoSEQ multiplex PCR; TCRdb's copy has only in-frame clones and leaves some out. In the table there are 160,000 or so clones, 80% of which are singletons. V was trimmed by 2 bases and J by 0 bases, leaving 11 bases between them. CDR1 is GTSNPN, CDR2 SVGIG, per germline (reference sequence). The CDR3 spans 15 residues. The origin of this receptor is a man aged 18 to 29 in good health and CMV-seropositive. The specimen was PBMCs. The chain recombines TRBV30 with TRBJ2-1, with D possibly being TRBD2 (6 bases). The CDR3 DNA reads as TGTGCCTGGAGTTTGGCGGGAAGCTCCTACAATGAGCAGTTCTTC. It specifies CAWSLAGSSYNEQFF.